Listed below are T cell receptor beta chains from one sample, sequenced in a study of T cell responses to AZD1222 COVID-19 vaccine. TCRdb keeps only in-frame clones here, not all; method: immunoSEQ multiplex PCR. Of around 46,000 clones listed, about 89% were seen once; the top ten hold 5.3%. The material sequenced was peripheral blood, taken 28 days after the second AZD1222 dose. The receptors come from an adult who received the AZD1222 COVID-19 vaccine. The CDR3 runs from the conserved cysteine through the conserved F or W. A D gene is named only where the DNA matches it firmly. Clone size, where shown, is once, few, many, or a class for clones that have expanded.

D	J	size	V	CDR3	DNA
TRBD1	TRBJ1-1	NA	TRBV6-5	CASQGVANTEAFF	TGTGCCAGCCAGGGGGTCGCGAACACTGAAGCTTTCTTT
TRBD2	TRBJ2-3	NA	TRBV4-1	CASSSRLAGTDTQYF	TGCGCCAGCAGCTCCCGGCTAGCGGGCACAGATACGCAGTATTTT
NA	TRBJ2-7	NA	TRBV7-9	CASSSRQGYYEQYF	TGTGCCAGCAGCTCCCGACAAGGATACTACGAGCAGTACTTC
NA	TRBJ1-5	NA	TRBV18	CASSPFGSGGWGNQPQHF	TGTGCCAGCTCACCATTCGGTTCAGGTGGGTGGGGGAATCAGCCCCAGCATTTT
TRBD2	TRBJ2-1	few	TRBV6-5	CASIAGGLNEQFF	TGTGCCAGCATAGCGGGGGGGCTCAATGAGCAGTTCTTC
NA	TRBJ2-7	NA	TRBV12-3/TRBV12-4	CASSLGGEQYF	TGTGCCAGCAGTTTGGGGGGCGAGCAGTACTTC
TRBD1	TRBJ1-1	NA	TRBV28	CASRTGTGRMLAFF	TGTGCCAGCAGGACCGGGACAGGGCGAATGTTAGCTTTCTTT
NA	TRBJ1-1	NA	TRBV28	CASSLGGGSRVGTEAFF	TGTGCCAGCAGTTTAGGAGGCGGCAGTCGGGTGGGGACTGAAGCTTTCTTT
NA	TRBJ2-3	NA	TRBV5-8	CASSLGSDTQYF	TGTGCCAGCAGCTTGGGTTCGGATACGCAGTATTTT
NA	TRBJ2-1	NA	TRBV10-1	CASSPQRYNEQFF	TGCGCCAGCAGCCCACAGCGGTACAATGAGCAGTTCTTC
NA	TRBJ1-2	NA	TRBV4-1	CASSQGAAKSNYGYTF	TGCGCCAGCAGCCAAGGGGCAGCTAAATCTAACTATGGCTACACCTTC
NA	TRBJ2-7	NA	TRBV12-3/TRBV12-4	CASSLWQGEQYF	TGTGCCAGCAGTTTATGGCAGGGCGAGCAGTACTTC
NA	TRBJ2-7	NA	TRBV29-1	CSVEETYEQYF	TGCAGCGTTGAAGAAACCTACGAGCAGTACTTC
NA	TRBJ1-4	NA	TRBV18	CASSASATNEKLFF	TGTGCCAGCTCGGCCTCGGCAACTAATGAAAAACTGTTTTTT
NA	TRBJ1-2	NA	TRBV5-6	CASSLEGNYGYTF	TGTGCCAGCAGCTTGGAGGGGAACTATGGCTACACCTTC
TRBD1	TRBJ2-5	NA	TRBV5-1	CASSPEAGTGVWETQYF	TGCGCCAGCAGCCCCGAAGCCGGGACAGGGGTGTGGGAGACCCAGTACTTC
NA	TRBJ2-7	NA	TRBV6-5	CASSSGRYYEQYF	TGTGCCAGCAGCTCGGGGCGGTACTACGAGCAGTACTTC
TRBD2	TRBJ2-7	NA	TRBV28	CASSLPGLAGVPYEQYF	TGTGCCAGCAGTTTACCAGGACTAGCGGGAGTACCCTACGAGCAGTACTTC
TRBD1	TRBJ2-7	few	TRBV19	CASSIGQGSYEQYF	TGTGCCAGTAGTATCGGACAGGGAAGCTACGAGCAGTACTTC
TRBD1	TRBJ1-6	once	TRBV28	CASSPVRRDRPLHF	TGTGCCAGCAGTCCCGTCCGGAGGGACAGACCCCTCCACTTT
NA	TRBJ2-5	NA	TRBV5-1	CASSAQETQYF	TGCGCCAGCAGCGCCCAAGAGACCCAGTACTTC
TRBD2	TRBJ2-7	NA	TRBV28	CASTGVWVGRAYEQYF	TGTGCCAGCACCGGAGTTTGGGTCGGGAGGGCCTACGAGCAGTACTTC
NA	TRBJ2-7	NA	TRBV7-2	CASSPRPQGPYEQYF	TGTGCCAGCAGCCCACGACCCCAGGGGCCTTACGAGCAGTACTTC
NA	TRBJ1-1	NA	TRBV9	CASSGQGLGTEAFF	TGTGCCAGCAGCGGCCAGGGTTTGGGCACTGAAGCTTTCTTT
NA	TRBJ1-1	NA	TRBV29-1	CSVRTIMNTEAFF	TGCAGCGTTCGGACGATTATGAACACTGAAGCTTTCTTT
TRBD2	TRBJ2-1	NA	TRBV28	CATLAGGPNEQFF	TGTGCCACTCTAGCGGGAGGGCCTAATGAGCAGTTCTTC
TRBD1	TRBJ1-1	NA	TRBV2	CASRTGAEAFF	TGTGCCAGCCGGACAGGGGCTGAAGCTTTCTTT
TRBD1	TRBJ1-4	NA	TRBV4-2	CASSQVVGQANEKLFF	TGTGCCAGCAGCCAAGTAGTAGGACAGGCTAATGAAAAACTGTTTTTT
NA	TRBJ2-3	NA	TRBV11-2	CASSLGSGDTQYF	TGTGCCAGCAGCTTAGGTTCCGGGGATACGCAGTATTTT
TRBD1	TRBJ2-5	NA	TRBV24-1	CATSALRGGRETQYF	TGTGCCACCAGTGCCCTGAGAGGGGGCCGGGAGACCCAGTACTTC
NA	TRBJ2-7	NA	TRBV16	CASSPATSYSYEQYF	TGTGCCAGCAGCCCCGCGACTAGTTACTCCTACGAGCAGTACTTC
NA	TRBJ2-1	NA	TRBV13	CASSGELPGDEQFF	TGTGCCAGCAGCGGGGAACTCCCAGGCGATGAGCAGTTCTTC
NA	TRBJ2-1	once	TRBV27	CASSLYPLNEQFF	TGTGCCAGCAGTTTATACCCTCTCAATGAGCAGTTCTTC
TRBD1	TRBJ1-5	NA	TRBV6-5	CASTTQGAVQPQHF	TGTGCCAGCACAACCCAGGGGGCTGTACAGCCCCAGCATTTT
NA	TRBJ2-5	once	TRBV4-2	CASSQDQGGPETQYF	TGTGCCAGCAGCCAAGATCAGGGCGGGCCTGAGACCCAGTACTTC
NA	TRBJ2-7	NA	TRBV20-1	CSASRTNTYEQYF	TGCAGTGCTAGTCGGACAAATACCTACGAGCAGTACTTC
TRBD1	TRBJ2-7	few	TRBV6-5	CASSYSGQGYEQYF	TGTGCCAGCAGTTACAGCGGACAGGGCTACGAGCAGTACTTC
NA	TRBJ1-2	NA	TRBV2	CASSETGGRIDGYTF	TGTGCCAGCAGTGAAACGGGAGGCAGGATAGATGGCTACACCTTC
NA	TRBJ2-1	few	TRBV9	CASSVGGDDEQFF	TGTGCCAGCAGCGTAGGAGGCGATGATGAGCAGTTCTTC
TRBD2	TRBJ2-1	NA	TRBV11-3	CASSRGLVSDEQFF	TGTGCCAGCAGTAGAGGACTAGTTTCCGATGAGCAGTTCTTC
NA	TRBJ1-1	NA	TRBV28	CASSLESDTRAFF	TGTGCCAGCAGTTTAGAATCAGACACGAGAGCTTTCTTT
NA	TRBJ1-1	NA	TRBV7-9	CASSLGLRANTEAFF	TGTGCCAGCAGCCTGGGACTTAGGGCGAACACTGAAGCTTTCTTT
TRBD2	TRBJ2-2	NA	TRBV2	CASSSSSGGAGELFF	TGTGCCAGCAGTTCCTCTAGCGGGGGGGCCGGGGAGCTGTTTTTT
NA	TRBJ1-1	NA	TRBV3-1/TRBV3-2	CASTRQEGVNTEAFF	TGTGCCAGCACGCGACAGGAGGGGGTGAACACTGAAGCTTTCTTT
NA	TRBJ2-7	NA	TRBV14	CASSFGTLDYEQYF	TGTGCCAGCAGCTTCGGTACCCTGGACTACGAGCAGTACTTC
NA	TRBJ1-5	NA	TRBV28	CASRTTGLYQPQHF	TGTGCCAGCAGGACGACAGGCCTCTATCAGCCCCAGCATTTT
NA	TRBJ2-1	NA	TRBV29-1	CSLGGRYEQFF	TGCAGCCTTGGGGGGCGGTATGAGCAGTTCTTC
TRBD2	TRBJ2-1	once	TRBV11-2	CASSLGLAGNEQFF	TGTGCCAGCAGCTTGGGACTAGCGGGCAATGAGCAGTTCTTC
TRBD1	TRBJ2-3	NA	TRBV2	CASSTGTGGAGITDTQYF	TGTGCCAGCAGCACCGGGACAGGGGGCGCGGGAATCACAGATACGCAGTATTTT